The source of this TCR beta chain is a study of blood T cells in healthy people across ages (dated by TCRdb to between 2014 and 2016). Background for the entire study: In model experiments, roughly one uniquely barcoded TCR beta cDNA molecule per two T cells was captured by template switching. For two donors (one aged 18 to 29 and one aged 80 or older), the study analyzed two additional independent replicas of 1 million unique cDNA reads from the same blood draw. The study measured age-related changes in TCR beta repertoire diversity using deep sequencing normalized with unique cDNA molecular identifiers. The donors were divided into four age groups: young (average approximately 17 years), middle-aged (about 40), aged (approximately 64) and long-lived (around 80). To avoid experimental bias, donors of different ages were randomly spread across the sequencing lanes. Paper-wide results and their limitations: As age increased, observed TCR beta diversity per million T cells dropped in a roughly linear way, and a significant reduction was already evident by age about 36. A strong correlation was found between observed TCR beta diversity and the percentage of naive T cells measured by flow cytometry. Estimates of total diversity based on one million sequenced T cells were regarded as lower bounds and as underestimates. The CMV infection status of donors was not known, potentially confounding age-related changes in expanded clonotypes. Compared with the aged group, more naive CD4+ T cells, fewer expanded clones and increased TCR diversity were shown by the long-lived group, suggesting age selection. Conclusive comparison of naive and antigen-experienced compartments was prevented by the profiling of bulk unsorted PBMCs.

In its sample, this clonotype was seen a few times. Its antigen is currently not known. Qualities for individual bases were not recorded, and no much larger clone is one base off. Systemically healthy Caucasian individuals from Russia, some 38 in total and aged about 6 to 100 years, were included as donors. Each donor gave 8 to 10 milliliters of peripheral blood, drawn into EDTA-treated Vacutainer tubes. PBMCs were isolated by Ficoll-Paque density-gradient centrifugation, with at least 6.5 million obtained per sample. Trizol reagent was used to extract total RNA from the PBMCs, yielding at least 5.5 micrograms per sample. For every donor, an aliquot of PBMCs went through flow cytometry to measure the percentages of naive CD45RAhigh/CD27high T cells. Sequences SGDLS (CDR1) and YYNGEE (CDR2) are obtained from the germline V gene. V loses 3 bases, J loses 8 bases, and the germline ends lie 8 bases apart. The CDR3 sequence holds 12 residues, the cysteine and phenylalanine included. The sequence is cut down to CDR3 DNA, 36 bases in frame from base 1.

The library relied on 5' RACE. TCRdb lists the instrument as Illumina HiSeq 2500. The second PCR ran for roughly 7 to 11 cycles and used a J-beta primer mix along with a sample-barcoded 5' primer. Each TCR beta cDNA molecule received a unique molecular identifier from a template-switch 5' adaptor carrying 12 random nucleotides. Each sample yielded at least 2.5 million CDR3-containing paired-end reads. All of the RNA was converted into first-strand cDNA using the Mint cDNA synthesis kit, with a TRBC-specific oligonucleotide serving as the primer. All cDNA was treated with uracil-DNA glycosylase and then went through a first 18-cycle PCR with the universal primers M1SS and BC2_uni_R. As for the original processing: For normalization, 1 million high-quality reads were randomly selected from each sample, with every read carrying a distinct molecular identifier. Reads with shared molecular identifiers were discarded instead of being binned into consensus sequences. MiTCR, with a Q25 quality threshold and the strictest error-elimination algorithm, was used for CDR3 identification, clonotype clustering and error correction. Lower-bound total TCR beta diversity was estimated with a nonparametric unseen species model using Euler transformation. TCRdb trimmed public reads at Q25 via fastp, called clones via MiXCR and kept in-frame beta chains. Entries are consolidated by CDR3 protein sequence, retaining the most common genes and DNA. Clone size and V and J calls follow TCRdb, not the original study. The sample contains about 1.6 million distinct CDR3 sequences, 30% to 40% of them found a single time. Jointly, the top ten make up approximately 10% of the sample.

Source material: blood. The receptor was isolated from a woman aged 25 to 39 in good health. Recombination joined TRBV9 with TRBJ2-2; the D segment cannot be called with confidence. The sequenced DNA: TGTGCCAGCAGCGAATCCAGAGGGGAGCTGTTTTTT. This yields the protein CASSESRGELFF. With all but the CDR3 taken from the reference TRBV9 and TRBJ2-2 genes, the full variable domain is: DSGVTQTPKHLITATGQRVTLRCSPRSGDLSVYWYQQSLDQGLQFLIQYYNGEERAKGNILERFSAQQFPDLHSELNLSSLELGDSALYFCASSESRGELFFGEGSRLTVL.